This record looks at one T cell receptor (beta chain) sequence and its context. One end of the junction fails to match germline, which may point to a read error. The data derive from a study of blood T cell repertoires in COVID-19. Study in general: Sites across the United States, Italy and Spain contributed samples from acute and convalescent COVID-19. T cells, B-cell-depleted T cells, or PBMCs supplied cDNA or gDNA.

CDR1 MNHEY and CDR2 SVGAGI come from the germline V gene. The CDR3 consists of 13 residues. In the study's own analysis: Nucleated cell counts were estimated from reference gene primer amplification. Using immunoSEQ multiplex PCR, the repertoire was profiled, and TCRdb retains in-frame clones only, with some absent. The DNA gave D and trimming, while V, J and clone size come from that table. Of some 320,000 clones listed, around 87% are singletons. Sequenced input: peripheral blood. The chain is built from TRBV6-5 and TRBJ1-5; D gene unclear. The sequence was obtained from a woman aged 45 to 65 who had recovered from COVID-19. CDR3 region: CACSPVSNQPQHF. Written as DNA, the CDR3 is TGTGCCTGCAGTCCAGTCAGCAATCAGCCCCAGCATTTT.